These 9 T cell receptor beta chains came from one sample sequenced in a study of blood T cell repertoires in COVID-19. Clones were sequenced by immunoSEQ multiplex PCR, and TCRdb holds only the in-frame ones, with some missing. The table records around 94,000 clones, 70% to 90% of them present only once. Sequenced input: peripheral blood. The receptors stem from a man aged 50 to 60 with active COVID-19.

This clone was observed a single time. Here the CDR3 DNA reads TGCGCCAGCAGCCAAGCTATTATAGCGGGGAACTATGGCTACACCTTC. Protein product: CASSQAIIAGNYGYTF. The chain combines TRBV4-1 with TRBJ1-2; no clear D. CDR3 length: 16 residues. V lost 1 base, J lost 2 bases, and 14 bases lay in between. CDR1 MGHRA and CDR2 YSYEKL come from the germline V gene.

The chain recombines TRBV5-8 with TRBJ1-5; no clear D gene. CDR3 length: 15 amino acids. V was clipped by 5 bases and J by 1 base, with 13 bases between them. CDR1 is SGHTS and CDR2 is YDEGEE in the germline V gene. The DNA of the CDR3 is TGTGCCAGCAGAGGTAAACAGTTAAGCAATCAGCCCCAGCATTTT. This encodes CASRGKQLSNQPQHF.

This chain connects TRBV6-2 or TRBV6-3 to TRBJ1-1; D call uncertain. Trimming shortened V by 4 bases and J by 3 bases, and 18 bases separated the two germline ends. The CDR3 is made up of 16 amino acids. Germline V lookup: CDR1 MNHEY, CDR2 SVGEGT. The CDR3 spells CASSSQGRGSYTEAFF. CDR3 DNA: TGTGCCAGCAGTTCTCAAGGGCGGGGTTCTTACACTGAAGCTTTCTTT.

This chain connects TRBV3-1 (or the pseudogene TRBV3-2) to TRBJ1-2; D is ambiguous. This CDR3 region has 15 residues. CDR1 is LGHDT, CDR2 YNNKEL, per germline (reference sequence). V gave up 1 base and J gave up 4 bases, with 13 bases separating them. Here the CDR3 DNA reads TGTGCCAGCAGCCAAGTCCCCGAGCGGGGCTATGGCTACACCTTC. Translation gives CASSQVPERGYGYTF.

V usage is TRBV7-6 and J usage is TRBJ2-7, with 10 bases fitting TRBD2. The CDR3 is 16 amino acids. V was pared by 1 base and J by 1 base, with 4 bases of the junction left unmatched. Germline values: CDR1 SGHVS, CDR2 FNYEAQ. CDR3 nucleotide sequence: TGTGCCAGCAGCTTAGGTGTTAGCGGGGGGTCCTACGAGCAGTACTTC. Translating it yields CASSLGVSGGSYEQYF. Full variable domain (remainder filled in from reference TRBV7-6 and TRBJ2-7): GAGVSQSPRYKVTKRGQDVALRCDPISGHVSLYWYRQALGQGPEFLTYFNYEAQQDKSGLPNDRFSAERPEGSISTLTIQRTEQRDSAMYRCASSLGVSGGSYEQYFGPGTRLTVT.

This clone has only a few counts. V usage is TRBV6-6 and J usage is TRBJ1-2, with 9 bases lining up with TRBD1. Germline V gene lookup returns CDR1 MNHNY and CDR2 SVGAGI (reference sequence). CDR3 length: 14 residues. After removal of 5 bases from V and 4 bases from J, the junction contained 5 bases not matched to a gene. In DNA form, the CDR3 reads TGTGCCAGCAGTCACGGGACAGGGAGCTATGGCTACACCTTC. Its protein product is CASSHGTGSYGYTF.

The CDR3 here is CASSLEGTGGSGTGELFF. CDR3 sequence (DNA): TGTGCCAGCAGCTTAGAGGGGACAGGGGGCTCGGGCACCGGGGAGCTGTTTTTT. The chain has TRBV5-4 and TRBJ2-2, with TRBD1 matching 12 bases. The CDR3 is 18 amino acids. J lost 4 bases, V lost 2 bases, and 9 bases had no gene match. Germline assignment: CDR1 SGHNT and CDR2 YYREEE (reference sequence).

This clone was detected only once. The J gene is TRBJ1-3, the V gene TRBV5-1; 7 bases are a match to TRBD1. J was trimmed by 3 bases and V by 4 bases; bases with no gene match: 4. The germline V gene encodes CDR1 SGHRS and CDR2 YFSETQ. This CDR3 is 14 amino acids long. The CDR3 reads CASSPQGGGNTIYF. The CDR3 nucleotides read TGCGCCAGCAGCCCCCAGGGGGGTGGAAACACCATATATTTT.

This clone was recorded a few times. The rearrangement uses TRBV3-1 (or the pseudogene TRBV3-2) and TRBJ1-5, with D hard to call. Germline V gene data show CDR1 as LGHDT and CDR2 as YNNKEL (reference sequence). Trimming removed 2 bases from V and 0 bases from J, with 5 bases in between. This CDR3 is built from 14 residues. This CDR3 reads CASSQLYSNQPQHF. The CDR3 DNA reads TGTGCCAGCAGCCAACTTTATAGCAATCAGCCCCAGCATTTT.